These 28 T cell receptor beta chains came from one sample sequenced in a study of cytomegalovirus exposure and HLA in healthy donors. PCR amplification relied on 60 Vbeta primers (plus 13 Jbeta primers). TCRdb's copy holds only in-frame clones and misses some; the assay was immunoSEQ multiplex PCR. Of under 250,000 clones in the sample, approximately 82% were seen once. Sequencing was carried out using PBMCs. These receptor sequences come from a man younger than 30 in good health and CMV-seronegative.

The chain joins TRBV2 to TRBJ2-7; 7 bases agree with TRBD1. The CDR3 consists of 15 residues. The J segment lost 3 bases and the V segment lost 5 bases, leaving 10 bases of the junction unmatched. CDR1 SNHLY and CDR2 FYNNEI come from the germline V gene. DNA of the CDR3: TGTGCCAGCAGTCGAAGACAGGGCCGAAACTACGAGCAGTACTTC. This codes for CASSRRQGRNYEQYF. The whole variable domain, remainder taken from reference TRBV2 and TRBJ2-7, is EPEVTQTPSHQVTQMGQEVILRCVPISNHLYFYWYRQILGQKVEFLVSFYNNEISEKSEIFDDQFSVERPDGSNFTLKIRSTKLEDSAMYFCASSRRQGRNYEQYFGPGTRLTVT.

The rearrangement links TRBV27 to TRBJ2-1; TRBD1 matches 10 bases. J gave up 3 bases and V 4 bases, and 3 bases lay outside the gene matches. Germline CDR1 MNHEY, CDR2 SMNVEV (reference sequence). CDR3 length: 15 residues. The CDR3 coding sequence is TGTGCCAGCAGTTGGGACAGGGGTCTCTACAATGAGCAGTTCTTC. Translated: CASSWDRGLYNEQFF.

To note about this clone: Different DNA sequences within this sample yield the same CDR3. The CDR3: CASSWDRANTEAFF. CDR3 coding DNA: TGTGCCAGCAGCTGGGACAGGGCGAACACTGAAGCTTTCTTT. The V gene is TRBV5-6, the J gene TRBJ1-1, with 9 bases fitting TRBD1. The CDR3 totals 14 residues. Germline CDR1 SGHDT, CDR2 YYEEEE. The V and J ends lost 3 bases and 1 base, in that order; junction bases with no gene match: 1.

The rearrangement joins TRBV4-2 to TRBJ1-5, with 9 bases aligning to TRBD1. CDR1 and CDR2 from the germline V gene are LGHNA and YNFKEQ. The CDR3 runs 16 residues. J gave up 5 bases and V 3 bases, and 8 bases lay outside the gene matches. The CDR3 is CASSQEQGAFHQPQHF. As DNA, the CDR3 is TGTGCCAGCAGCCAGGAACAGGGGGCATTTCATCAGCCCCAGCATTTT.

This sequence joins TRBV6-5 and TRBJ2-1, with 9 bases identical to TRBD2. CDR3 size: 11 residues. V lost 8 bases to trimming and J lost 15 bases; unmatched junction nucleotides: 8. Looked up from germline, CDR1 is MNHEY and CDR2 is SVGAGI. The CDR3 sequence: CASGASGMLFF. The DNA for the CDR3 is TGTGCCAGCGGGGCTAGCGGGATGTTGTTCTTC.

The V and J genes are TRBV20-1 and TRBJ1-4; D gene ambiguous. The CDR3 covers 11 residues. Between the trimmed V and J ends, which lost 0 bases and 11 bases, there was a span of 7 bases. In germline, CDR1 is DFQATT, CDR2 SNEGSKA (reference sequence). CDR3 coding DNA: TGCAGTGCTAGAGACATCGAGAAACTGTTTTTT. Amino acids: CSARDIEKLFF.

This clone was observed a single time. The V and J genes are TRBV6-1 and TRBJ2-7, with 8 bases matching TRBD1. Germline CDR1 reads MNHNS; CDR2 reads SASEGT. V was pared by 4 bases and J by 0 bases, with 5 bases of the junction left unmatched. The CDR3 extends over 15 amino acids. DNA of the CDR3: TGTGCCAGCAGTGGTAGACAGGGGCTCTCCTACGAGCAGTACTTC. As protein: CASSGRQGLSYEQYF.

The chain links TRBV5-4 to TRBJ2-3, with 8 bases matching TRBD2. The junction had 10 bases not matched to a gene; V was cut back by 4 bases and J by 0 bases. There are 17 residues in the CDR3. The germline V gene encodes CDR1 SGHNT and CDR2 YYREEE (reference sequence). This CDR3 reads CASSMRLAGPSTDTQYF. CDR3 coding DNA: TGTGCCAGCAGCATGAGGCTAGCGGGTCCTAGCACAGATACGCAGTATTTT.

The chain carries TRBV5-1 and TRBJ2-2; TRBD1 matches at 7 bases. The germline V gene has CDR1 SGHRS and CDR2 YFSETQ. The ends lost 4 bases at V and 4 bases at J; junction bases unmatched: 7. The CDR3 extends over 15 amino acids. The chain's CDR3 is CASSNIGGGTGELFF. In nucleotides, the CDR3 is TGCGCCAGCAGCAACATAGGGGGCGGCACCGGGGAGCTGTTTTTT.

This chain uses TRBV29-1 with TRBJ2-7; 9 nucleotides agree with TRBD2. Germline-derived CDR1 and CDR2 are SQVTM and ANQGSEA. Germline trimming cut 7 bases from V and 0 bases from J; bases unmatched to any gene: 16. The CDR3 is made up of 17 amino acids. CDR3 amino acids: CSAIPLSLSGSSYEQYF. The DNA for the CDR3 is TGCAGCGCCATCCCGCTTTCCCTTAGCGGGAGCTCCTACGAGCAGTACTTC.

CDR3 in amino acids: CASRGGTGHGYTF. The CDR3 DNA is TGTGCCAGCAGGGGGGGGACAGGGCACGGCTACACCTTC. The chain couples TRBV6-5 to TRBJ1-2; 9 bases fit TRBD1. The CDR3 is made up of 13 amino acids. The ends lost 6 bases at V and 8 bases at J; junction bases unmatched: 7. CDR1 and CDR2 from the germline V gene are MNHEY and SVGAGI.

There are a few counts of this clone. CDR3: CASSLNGGGAQETQYF. As DNA, the CDR3 is TGTGCCAGCAGTTTAAACGGTGGCGGAGCCCAAGAGACCCAGTACTTC. V gene TRBV28 combines with J gene TRBJ2-5, with D unclear. CDR1 MDHEN and CDR2 SYDVKM come from the germline V gene. The CDR3 has 16 amino acids. Trimming took 2 bases from V and 1 from J, leaving 14 bases between them. The complete variable domain, with remaining parts taken from reference TRBV28 and TRBJ2-5, reads DVKVTQSSRYLVKRTGEKVFLECVQDMDHENMFWYRQDPGLGLRLIYFSYDVKMKEKGDIPEGYSVSREKKERFSLILESASTNQTSMYLCASSLNGGGAQETQYFGPGTRLLVL.

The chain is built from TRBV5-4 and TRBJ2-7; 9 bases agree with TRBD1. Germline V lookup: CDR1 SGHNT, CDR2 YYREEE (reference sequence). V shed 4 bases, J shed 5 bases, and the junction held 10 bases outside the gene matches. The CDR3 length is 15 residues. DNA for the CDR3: TGTGCCAGCAGCGGGGCCGGGACAGGGAACCACGAGCAGTACTTC. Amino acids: CASSGAGTGNHEQYF.

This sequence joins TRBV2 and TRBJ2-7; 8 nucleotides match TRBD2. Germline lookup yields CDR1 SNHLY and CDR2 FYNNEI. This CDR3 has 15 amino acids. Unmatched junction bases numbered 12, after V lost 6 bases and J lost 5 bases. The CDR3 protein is CASRLSGMVVDEQYF. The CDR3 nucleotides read TGTGCCAGCAGACTTAGCGGGATGGTAGTCGACGAGCAGTACTTC.

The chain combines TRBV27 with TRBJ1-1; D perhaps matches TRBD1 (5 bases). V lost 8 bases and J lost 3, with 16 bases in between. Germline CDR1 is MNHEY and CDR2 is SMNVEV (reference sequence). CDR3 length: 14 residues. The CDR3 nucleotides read TGTGCCAGCCATCTTCAGGGAGGGGACACTGAAGCTTTCTTT. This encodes CASHLQGGDTEAFF.

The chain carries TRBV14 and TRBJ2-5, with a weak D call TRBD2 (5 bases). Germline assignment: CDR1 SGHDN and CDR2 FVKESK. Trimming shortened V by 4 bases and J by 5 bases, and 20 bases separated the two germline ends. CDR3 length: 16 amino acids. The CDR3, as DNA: TGTGCCAGCAGCCCCGGACTTCATGAAGTTCGTGAGACCCAGTACTTC. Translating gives CASSPGLHEVRETQYF.

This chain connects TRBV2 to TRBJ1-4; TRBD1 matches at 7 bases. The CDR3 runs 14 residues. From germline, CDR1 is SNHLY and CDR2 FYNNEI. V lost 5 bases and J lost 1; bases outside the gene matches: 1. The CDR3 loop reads CASSRQGTNEKLFF. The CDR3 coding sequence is TGTGCCAGCAGTCGACAGGGAACTAATGAAAAACTGTTTTTT.

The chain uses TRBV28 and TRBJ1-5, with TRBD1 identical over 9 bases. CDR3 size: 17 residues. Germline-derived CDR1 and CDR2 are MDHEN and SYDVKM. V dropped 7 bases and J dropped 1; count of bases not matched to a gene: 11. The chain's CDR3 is CASTASRTGASNQPQHF. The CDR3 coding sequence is TGTGCCAGCACTGCCTCACGGACAGGGGCCAGCAATCAGCCCCAGCATTTT. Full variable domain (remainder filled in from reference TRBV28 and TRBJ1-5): DVKVTQSSRYLVKRTGEKVFLECVQDMDHENMFWYRQDPGLGLRLIYFSYDVKMKEKGDIPEGYSVSREKKERFSLILESASTNQTSMYLCASTASRTGASNQPQHFGDGTRLSIL.

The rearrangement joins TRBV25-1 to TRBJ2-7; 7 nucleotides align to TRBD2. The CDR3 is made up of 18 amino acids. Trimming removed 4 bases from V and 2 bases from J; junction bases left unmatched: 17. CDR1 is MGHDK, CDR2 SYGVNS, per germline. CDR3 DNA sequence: TGTGCCAGCAGTGCCAGAATAGAGACTAGCTTCAACCCCTACGAGCAGTACTTC. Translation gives CASSARIETSFNPYEQYF.

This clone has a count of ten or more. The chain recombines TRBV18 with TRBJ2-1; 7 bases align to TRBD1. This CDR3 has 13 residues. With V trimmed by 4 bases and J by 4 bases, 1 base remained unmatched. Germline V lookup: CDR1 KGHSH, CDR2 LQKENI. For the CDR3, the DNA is TGTGCCAGCTCACAGGACAGGTACAATGAGCAGTTCTTC. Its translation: CASSQDRYNEQFF.

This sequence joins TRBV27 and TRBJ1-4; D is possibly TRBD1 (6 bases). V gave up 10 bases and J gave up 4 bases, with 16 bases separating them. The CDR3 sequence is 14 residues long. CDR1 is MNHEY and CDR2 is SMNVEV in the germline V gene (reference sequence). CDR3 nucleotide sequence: TGTGCCACCGGGGGGGCCTCAAGTAATGAAAAACTGTTTTTT. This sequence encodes CATGGASSNEKLFF.

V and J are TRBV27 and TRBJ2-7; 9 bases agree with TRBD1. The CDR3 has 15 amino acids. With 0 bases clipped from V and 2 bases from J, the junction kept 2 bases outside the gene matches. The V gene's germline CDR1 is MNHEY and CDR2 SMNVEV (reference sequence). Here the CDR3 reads CASSLSTGGPYEQYF. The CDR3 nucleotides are TGTGCCAGCAGTTTATCGACAGGGGGACCCTACGAGCAGTACTTC.

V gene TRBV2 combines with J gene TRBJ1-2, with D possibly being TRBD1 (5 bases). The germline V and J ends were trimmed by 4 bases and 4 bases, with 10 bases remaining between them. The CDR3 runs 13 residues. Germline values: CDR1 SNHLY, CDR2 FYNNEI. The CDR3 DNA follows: TGTGCCAGCAGTGGCAGGGCCTCCTATGGCTACACCTTC. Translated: CASSGRASYGYTF.

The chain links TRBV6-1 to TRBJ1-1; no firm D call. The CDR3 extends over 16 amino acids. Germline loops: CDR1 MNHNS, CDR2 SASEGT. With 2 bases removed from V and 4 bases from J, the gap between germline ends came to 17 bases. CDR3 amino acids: CASSERPASRGTEAFF. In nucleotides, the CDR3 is TGTGCCAGCAGTGAAAGACCAGCCTCCCGGGGCACTGAAGCTTTCTTT.

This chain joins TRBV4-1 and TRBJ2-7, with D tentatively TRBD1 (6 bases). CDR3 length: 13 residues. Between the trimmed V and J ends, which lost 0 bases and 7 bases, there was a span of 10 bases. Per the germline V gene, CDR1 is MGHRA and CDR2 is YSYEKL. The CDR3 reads CASSQDWGQEQYF. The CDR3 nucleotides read TGCGCCAGCAGCCAAGATTGGGGACAAGAGCAGTACTTC.

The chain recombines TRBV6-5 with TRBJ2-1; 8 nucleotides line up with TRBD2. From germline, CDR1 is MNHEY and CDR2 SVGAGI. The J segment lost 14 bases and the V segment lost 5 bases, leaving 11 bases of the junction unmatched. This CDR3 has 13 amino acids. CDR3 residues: CASSPQQSGGEFF. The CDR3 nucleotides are TGTGCCAGCAGTCCTCAACAGTCCGGGGGGGAGTTCTTC.

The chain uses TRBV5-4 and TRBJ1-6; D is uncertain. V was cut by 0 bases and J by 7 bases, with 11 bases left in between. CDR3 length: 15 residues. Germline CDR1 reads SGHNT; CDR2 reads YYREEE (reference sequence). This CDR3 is CASSLGGQMNSPLHF. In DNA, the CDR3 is TGTGCCAGCAGCTTGGGCGGGCAGATGAATTCACCCCTCCACTTT.

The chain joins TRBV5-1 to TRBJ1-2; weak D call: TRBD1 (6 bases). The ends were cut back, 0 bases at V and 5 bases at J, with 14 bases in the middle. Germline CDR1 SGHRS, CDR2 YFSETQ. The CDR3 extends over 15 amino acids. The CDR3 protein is CASSLEQGVGYGYTF. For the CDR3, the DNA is TGCGCCAGCAGCTTGGAACAGGGAGTGGGTTATGGCTACACCTTC. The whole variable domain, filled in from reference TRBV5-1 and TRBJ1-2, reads KAGVTQTPRYLIKTRGQQVTLSCSPISGHRSVSWYQQTPGQGLQFLFEYFSETQRNKGNFPGRFSGRQFSNSRSEMNVSTLELGDSALYLCASSLEQGVGYGYTFGSGTRLTVV.